Presented here are 5 T cell receptor beta chains from one specimen sequenced in a study of T cells in Graves' hyperthyroidism and ophthalmopathy. Researchers took RNA transcripts and amplified the TCR beta CDR3 regions from them. When the TCR CDR3 underwent first-round RT-PCR, the HTBI primer set was used. TCRdb independently ran MiXCR on the multiplex PCR reads; one entry per CDR3 protein. The table lists 280,000 or so distinct CDR3 sequences, about 25% of them singletons. Sequenced input: blood. The receptors stem from a man in his forties or fifties with Graves' hyperthyroidism that later progressed to Graves' ophthalmopathy.

The genes are TRBV28 and TRBJ2-7; a possible D gene is TRBD2 (6 bases). V lost 7 bases to trimming and J lost 3 bases, with 13 bases between them. Germline CDR1 reads MDHEN; CDR2 reads SYDVKM. The CDR3 contains 13 residues. CDR3 residues: CASTSDGGYEQYF. The CDR3 nucleotides read TGTGCCAGCACCTCTGACGGGGGCTACGAGCAGTACTTC.

The sample holds a few counts of this clonotype. The rearrangement links TRBV30 to TRBJ1-2; the D gene is possibly TRBD1 (6 bases). Germline V gene data show CDR1 as GTSNPN and CDR2 as SVGIG (reference sequence). V was clipped by 7 bases and J by 7 bases, with 16 bases between them. This CDR3 region has 12 residues. CDR3 residues: CASTQGWSGYTF. The CDR3 DNA sequence: TGTGCCTCAACCCAGGGGTGGAGTGGCTACACCTTC.

V usage is TRBV6-4 and J usage is TRBJ2-7; D is perhaps TRBD1 or TRBD2 (5 bases each). Germline values: CDR1 MRHNA, CDR2 SNTAGT. V was pared by 10 bases and J by 6 bases, with 7 bases between. The CDR3 consists of 9 residues. CDR3 DNA: TGTGCCACGGGGCGCGAGCAGTACTTC. Translated: CATGREQYF.

Many counts were recorded for this clonotype. The rearrangement links TRBV6-1 to TRBJ2-3; 11 bases align to TRBD1. The V gene end was trimmed by 5 bases and the J gene end by 5 bases; junction bases not matched to a gene: 9. Germline V gives CDR1 MNHNS, CDR2 SASEGT. This CDR3 is 16 amino acids long. Written as DNA, the CDR3 is TGTGCCAGCAGTAAGACCGGGACAGGGGGTTTAGATACGCAGTATTTT. Its translation is CASSKTGTGGLDTQYF.

This clonotype was counted at least ten times. This sequence joins TRBV6-5 and TRBJ1-1; TRBD1 agrees at 7 bases. The CDR3 length is 14 residues. Per germline, CDR1 MNHEY and CDR2 SVGAGI. Trimming removed 5 bases from V and 1 base from J; junction bases left unmatched: 4. CDR3 in DNA: TGTGCCAGCAGTCCTGACAGGGAGAACACTGAAGCTTTCTTT. It codes for CASSPDRENTEAFF.